The entry below describes one T cell receptor beta chain. What it binds is unknown. Data came from immunoSEQ multiplex PCR; TCRdb stores just in-frame clones and leaves some out. The table shows 110,000 or so clones, with 85% to 90% occurring only once. The sample originates from a study of a mutant IDH1 vaccine in newly diagnosed glioma. For the study at large: In weeks 1, 3, 5, 7, 11, 15, 19 and 23, patients were immunized, eight times in all. With temozolomide cycles, or 4-6 weeks after radiotherapy alone, vaccination was started. Those enrolled had earlier been treated with radiotherapy, temozolomide, or both, mostly both.

Points from the study as a whole: The vaccine induced immune responses, and these occurred in about 95% of patients.

This CDR3 has 14 amino acids. Trimming removed 4 bases from V and 9 bases from J; junction bases left unmatched: 12. CDR1 and CDR2 from the germline V gene are SEHNR and FQNEAQ (reference sequence). Time point given: week 11, during vaccination. A 20-mer mutant IDH1 peptide at 300 ug was injected subcutaneously with topical imiquimod. This clonotype was obtained from a woman aged 45-59 years with glioma. Here the sequenced sample was PBMCs, taken from a glioma patient whose treatment included an IDH1 peptide vaccine. The V gene is TRBV7-9, the J gene TRBJ2-7; 7 bases agree with TRBD1. The CDR3: CASSYQYETGRQYF. The DNA of the CDR3 is TGTGCCAGCAGCTACCAATACGAGACAGGGCGGCAGTACTTC.